This T cell receptor (beta chain) was profiled in a study of blood T cell repertoires in COVID-19. In the study overall: Italy, Spain and the United States were the sources of the convalescent and acute COVID-19 samples. In each case, the material was cDNA or gDNA derived from T cells, B-cell-depleted T cells, or PBMCs.

This table comes from immunoSEQ multiplex PCR, and its TCRdb copy is limited to in-frame clones, with some not included. The sample shows some 300,000 clones, 90% of them seen only once. CDR1 and CDR2 (germline): KGHDR, SFDVKD. The ends were cut back, 1 base at V and 3 bases at J, with 9 bases in the middle. The CDR3 spans 15 residues. All enrollees were roughly 18 to 90 years old and from 24 US areas. Participant-reported clinical history was the basis for cohort assignment. The rearrangement links TRBV24-1 to TRBJ2-1; D uncertain. The clonotype was recovered from a woman between 18 and 29 years old with acute COVID-19. Material: PBMCs or T cells enriched from blood (not recorded which). CDR3 protein: CATSDFRLNYNEQFF. Here the CDR3 DNA reads TGTGCCACCAGTGATTTCCGACTGAACTACAATGAGCAGTTCTTC.